Included here is one T cell receptor (beta chain) sequence, with context. Antigen unknown. CDR1 and CDR2 from the germline V gene are GTSNPN and SVGIG (reference sequence). Trimming left V 0 bases short and J 6 bases short, with 12 bases between. The CDR3 consists of 13 residues. Generated by immunoSEQ multiplex PCR, the TCRdb table keeps only in-frame clones and is missing some. The sample lists fewer than 150,000 clones, roughly 87% seen once, with 9.8% in the top ten. This entry belongs to a study of T cell responses to AZD1222 COVID-19 vaccine. Overall study findings and caveats: Samples come after the peak T cell response, not at day 14. At baseline, seropositivity was found in only a handful of AZD1222 recipients.

The rearrangement joins TRBV30 to TRBJ2-7; either TRBD1 or TRBD2 may fit D (5 bases each). The sample consisted of peripheral blood, taken on day 0 of AZD1222 vaccination. The TCR sequence derives from an adult in good health. In DNA form, the CDR3 reads TGTGCCTGGAGTGTCGGGGCTCGGGGCGAGCAGTACTTC. As protein: CAWSVGARGEQYF.